This note documents a single T cell receptor (beta chain) sequence. A library of TCRbeta sequences, prepared with unique molecular identifiers, was generated. TCRdb reprocessed the PCR reads with MiXCR, giving one entry per CDR3 protein. The sample has approximately 400,000 distinct CDR3 sequences; 11% are singletons. This specimen comes from a study of T-cell reconstitution after alpha-beta-depleted transplantation in children. Germline V lookup: CDR1 SNHLY, CDR2 FYNNEI. This CDR3 is 15 amino acids long. V shed 2 bases, J shed 4 bases, and the junction held 5 bases outside the gene matches. The genes are TRBV2 and TRBJ2-1, with 7 bases identical to TRBD2. The sequence was obtained from a human donor who donated a stem cell graft to a child with acute myeloid leukemia. The sample in question was PBMCs from the stem cell graft donor, obtained from the stem cell graft. The CDR3 DNA is TGTGCCAGCAGTGAAAGTGCTAGCGGATACAATGAGCAGTTCTTC. Amino acid sequence: CASSESASGYNEQFF.